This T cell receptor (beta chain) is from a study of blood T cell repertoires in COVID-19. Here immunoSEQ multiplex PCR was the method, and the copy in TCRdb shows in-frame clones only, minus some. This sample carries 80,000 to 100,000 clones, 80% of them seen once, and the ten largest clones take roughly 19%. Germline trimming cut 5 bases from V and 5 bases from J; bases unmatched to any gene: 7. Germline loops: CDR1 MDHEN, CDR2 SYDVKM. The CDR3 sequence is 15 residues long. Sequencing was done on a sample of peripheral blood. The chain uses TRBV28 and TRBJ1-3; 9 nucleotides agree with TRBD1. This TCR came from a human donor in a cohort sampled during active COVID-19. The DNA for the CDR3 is TGTGCCAGCAGTCCCTCGGGACAGGGCCGAAACACCATATATTTT. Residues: CASSPSGQGRNTIYF. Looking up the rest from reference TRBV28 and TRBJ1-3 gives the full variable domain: DVKVTQSSRYLVKRTGEKVFLECVQDMDHENMFWYRQDPGLGLRLIYFSYDVKMKEKGDIPEGYSVSREKKERFSLILESASTNQTSMYLCASSPSGQGRNTIYFGEGSWLTVV.